A single sample gave rise to the 6 T cell receptor beta chains below, sequenced in a study of beta chain features in type 1 diabetes. Expressed TCRB transcripts were sequenced after all isolated RNA was converted to cDNA. Sequenced by immunoSEQ multiplex PCR; TCRdb stores in-frame clones only, minus some. The sample lists hundreds of thousands of clones; about 15% were seen once. Sequenced: central memory CD4+ T cells from blood. These receptors were taken from a man aged 25 to 40 in good health.

There are a few counts of this clone. This chain connects TRBV28 to TRBJ2-3, with TRBD2 matching over 12 bases. Losses at the gene ends were 7 bases for V and 2 bases for J; bases not matched to a gene: 4. The CDR3 spans 15 residues. CDR1 and CDR2 (germline): MDHEN, SYDVKM. The CDR3 DNA sequence: TGTGCCAGCAACCTAGCGGGAGGGAACACAGATACGCAGTATTTT. This translates into CASNLAGGNTDTQYF.

The chain employs TRBV30 and TRBJ2-5; D not resolved. Per germline, CDR1 GTSNPN and CDR2 SVGIG (reference sequence). CDR3 length: 13 residues. Trimming took 3 bases from V and 5 from J, leaving 13 bases between them. CDR3 nucleotide sequence: TGTGCCTGGAGCATAGTACGGGCGGAGACCCAGTACTTC. This sequence encodes CAWSIVRAETQYF.

With respect to this clone: This may be a read error, as it is one base from a much larger clone. J is TRBJ2-3 and V is TRBV7-2; D call uncertain. Germline V gives CDR1 SGHTA, CDR2 FQGNSA. There are 13 residues in the CDR3. The V end lost 1 base, the J end lost 4 bases, and 6 bases lay between the germline ends. CDR3 nucleotide sequence: TGTGCCAGCAGCTTAGATGGGGCAGATACGCAGTATTTT. Protein product: CASSLDGADTQYF.

The chain has TRBV7-8 and TRBJ2-7; 7 bases map to TRBD1. V lost 5 bases, J lost 0 bases, and 4 bases stayed unmatched. CDR1 and CDR2 from the germline V gene are SGHVS and FQNEAQ. The CDR3 consists of 14 residues. The CDR3 protein is CASSLGTVSYEQYF. CDR3 DNA: TGTGCCAGCAGCCTTGGGACAGTCTCCTACGAGCAGTACTTC.

The gene calls are TRBV7-2 and TRBJ2-7, with 8 bases matching TRBD1. V trimming: 6 bases; J trimming: 7 bases; junction bases outside the gene matches: 11. There are 14 residues in the CDR3. Per the germline V gene, CDR1 is SGHTA and CDR2 is FQGNSA. DNA of the CDR3: TGTGCCAGCAGTCTGGACAGGGTTCCGGGGGAGCAGTACTTC. It yields the protein CASSLDRVPGEQYF.

In this sample, this clone turned up a few times. The CDR3 loop is CASGYREEKLFF. The CDR3 nucleotides read TGTGCCAGCGGCTACAGGGAGGAAAAACTGTTTTTT. This chain uses TRBV27 with TRBJ1-4; D possibly corresponds to TRBD1 (6 bases). Germline V gene sequence: CDR1 MNHEY, CDR2 SMNVEV (reference sequence). The CDR3 contains 12 residues. The ends were cut back, 8 bases at V and 8 bases at J, with 12 bases in the middle.